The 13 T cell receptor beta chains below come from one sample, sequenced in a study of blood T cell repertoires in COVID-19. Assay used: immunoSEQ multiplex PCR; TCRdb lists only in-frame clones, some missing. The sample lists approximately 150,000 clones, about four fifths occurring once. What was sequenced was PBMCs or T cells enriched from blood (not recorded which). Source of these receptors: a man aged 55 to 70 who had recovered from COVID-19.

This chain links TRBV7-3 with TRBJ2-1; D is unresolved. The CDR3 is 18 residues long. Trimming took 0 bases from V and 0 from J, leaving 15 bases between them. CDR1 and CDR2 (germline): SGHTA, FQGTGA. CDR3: CASSLTVRHHLSYNEQFF. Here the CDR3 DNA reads TGTGCCAGCAGCTTAACCGTGCGGCACCACCTCTCCTACAATGAGCAGTTCTTC.

CDR3 loop: CASSSRLAGDYNEQFF. The CDR3 DNA is TGTGCCAGCAGCTCGCGACTAGCGGGGGACTACAATGAGCAGTTCTTC. The gene calls are TRBV7-3 and TRBJ2-1; 12 positions match TRBD2. Germline CDR1 is SGHTA and CDR2 is FQGTGA. The CDR3 extends over 16 amino acids. Germline trimming cut 4 bases from V and 3 bases from J; bases unmatched to any gene: 4.

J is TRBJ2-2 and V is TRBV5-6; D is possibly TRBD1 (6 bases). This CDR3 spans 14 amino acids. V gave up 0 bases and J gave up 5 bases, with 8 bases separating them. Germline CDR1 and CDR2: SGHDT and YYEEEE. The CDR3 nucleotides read TGTGCCAGCAGCTTGGGGACAGCGACCGGGGAGCTGTTTTTT. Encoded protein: CASSLGTATGELFF. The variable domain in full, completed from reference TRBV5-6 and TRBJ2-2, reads DAGVTQSPTHLIKTRGQQVTLRCSPKSGHDTVSWYQQALGQGPQFIFQYYEEEERQRGNFPDRFSGHQFPNYSSELNVNALLLGDSALYLCASSLGTATGELFFGEGSRLTVL.

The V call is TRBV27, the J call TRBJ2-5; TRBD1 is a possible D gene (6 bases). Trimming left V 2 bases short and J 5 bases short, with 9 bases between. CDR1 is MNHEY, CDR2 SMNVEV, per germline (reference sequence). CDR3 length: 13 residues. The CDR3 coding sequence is TGTGCCAGCAGTTTACGCAGGGGTGAGACCCAGTACTTC. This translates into CASSLRRGETQYF.

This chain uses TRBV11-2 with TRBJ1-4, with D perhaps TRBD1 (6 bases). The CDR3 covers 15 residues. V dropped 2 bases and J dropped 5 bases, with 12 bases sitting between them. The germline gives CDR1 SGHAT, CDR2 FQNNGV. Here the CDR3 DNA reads TGTGCCAGCAGCTTAAGGGGGACCCAAAATGAAAAACTGTTTTTT. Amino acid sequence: CASSLRGTQNEKLFF.

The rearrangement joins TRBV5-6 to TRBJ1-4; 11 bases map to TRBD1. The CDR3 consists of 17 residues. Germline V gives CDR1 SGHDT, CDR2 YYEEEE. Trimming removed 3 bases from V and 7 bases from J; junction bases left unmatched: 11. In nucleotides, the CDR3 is TGTGCCAGCAGCTCCGGGACAGGGGGAATTTTTACTGAAAAACTGTTTTTT. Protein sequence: CASSSGTGGIFTEKLFF.

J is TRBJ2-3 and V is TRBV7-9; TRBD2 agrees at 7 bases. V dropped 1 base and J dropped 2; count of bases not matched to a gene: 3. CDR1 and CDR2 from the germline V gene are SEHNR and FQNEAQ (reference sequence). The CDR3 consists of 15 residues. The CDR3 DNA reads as TGTGCCAGCAGCTTAGTCGCGGGGGACACAGATACGCAGTATTTT. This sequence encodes CASSLVAGDTDTQYF.

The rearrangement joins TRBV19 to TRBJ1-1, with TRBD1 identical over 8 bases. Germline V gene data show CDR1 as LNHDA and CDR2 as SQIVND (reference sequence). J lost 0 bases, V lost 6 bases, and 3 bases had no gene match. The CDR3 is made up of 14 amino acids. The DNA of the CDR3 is TGTGCCAGTAGCGCGGACAGGGTGAACACTGAAGCTTTCTTT. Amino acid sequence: CASSADRVNTEAFF.

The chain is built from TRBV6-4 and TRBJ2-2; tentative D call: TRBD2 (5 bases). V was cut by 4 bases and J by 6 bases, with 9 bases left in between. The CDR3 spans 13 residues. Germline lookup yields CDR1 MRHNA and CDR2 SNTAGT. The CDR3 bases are TGTGCCAGCAGTGGCCAACTAGCCGGGGAGCTGTTTTTT. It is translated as CASSGQLAGELFF.

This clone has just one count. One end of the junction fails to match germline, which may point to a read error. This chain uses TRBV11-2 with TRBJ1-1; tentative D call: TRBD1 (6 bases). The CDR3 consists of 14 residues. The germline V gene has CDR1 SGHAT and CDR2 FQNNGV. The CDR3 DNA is TGTGCCAGCAGCGTAGACAGGATCTACACTGAAGCTTTCTTT. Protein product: CASSVDRIYTEAFF.

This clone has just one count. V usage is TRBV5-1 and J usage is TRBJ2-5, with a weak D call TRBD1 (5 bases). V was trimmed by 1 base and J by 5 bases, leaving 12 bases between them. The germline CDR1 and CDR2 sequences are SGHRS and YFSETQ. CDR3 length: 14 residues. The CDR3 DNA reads TGCGCCAGCAGCTTGCAGACAGTCGACGAGACCCAGTACTTC. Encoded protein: CASSLQTVDETQYF.

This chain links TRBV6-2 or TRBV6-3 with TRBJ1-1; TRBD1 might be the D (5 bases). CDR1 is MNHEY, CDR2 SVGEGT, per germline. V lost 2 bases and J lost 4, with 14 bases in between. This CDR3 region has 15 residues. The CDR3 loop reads CASSYPQGRGTEAFF. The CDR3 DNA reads TGTGCCAGCAGTTACCCGCAGGGAAGGGGCACTGAAGCTTTCTTT.

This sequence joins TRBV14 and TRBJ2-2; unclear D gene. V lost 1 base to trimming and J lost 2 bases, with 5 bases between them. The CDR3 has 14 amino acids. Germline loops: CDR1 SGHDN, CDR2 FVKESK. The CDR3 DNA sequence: TGTGCCAGCAGCCAAGTCCTCAACACCGGGGAGCTGTTTTTT. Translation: CASSQVLNTGELFF.